The entry that follows covers one T cell receptor beta chain sequence. The antigen remains unidentified. This specimen belongs to a study of cytomegalovirus exposure and HLA in healthy donors. Study-wide findings and caveats: Being indistinguishable, some V segments were excluded, TRBV6-2 and TRBV6-3 among them.

60 Vbeta and 13 Jbeta primers were used in PCR. Assay: immunoSEQ multiplex PCR; the TCRdb copy retains only in-frame clones and omits some. The table has fewer than 85,000 clones, approximately 70% seen once. The CDR3 contains 14 residues. Germline loops: CDR1 SGHDT, CDR2 YYEEEE. V was cut by 1 base and J by 8 bases, with 15 bases left in between. This sequence joins TRBV5-6 and TRBJ1-2; D might be TRBD1 (5 bases). This clonotype was obtained from a woman aged 40 to 50 in good health and CMV-seropositive. Sequences were obtained from PBMCs. The CDR3 DNA sequence: TGTGCCAGCAGCTTGAACGGCAGGGCTAGGGGCTACACCTTC. The encoded protein is CASSLNGRARGYTF. The whole variable domain, remainder taken from reference TRBV5-6 and TRBJ1-2, is DAGVTQSPTHLIKTRGQQVTLRCSPKSGHDTVSWYQQALGQGPQFIFQYYEEEERQRGNFPDRFSGHQFPNYSSELNVNALLLGDSALYLCASSLNGRARGYTFGSGTRLTVV.